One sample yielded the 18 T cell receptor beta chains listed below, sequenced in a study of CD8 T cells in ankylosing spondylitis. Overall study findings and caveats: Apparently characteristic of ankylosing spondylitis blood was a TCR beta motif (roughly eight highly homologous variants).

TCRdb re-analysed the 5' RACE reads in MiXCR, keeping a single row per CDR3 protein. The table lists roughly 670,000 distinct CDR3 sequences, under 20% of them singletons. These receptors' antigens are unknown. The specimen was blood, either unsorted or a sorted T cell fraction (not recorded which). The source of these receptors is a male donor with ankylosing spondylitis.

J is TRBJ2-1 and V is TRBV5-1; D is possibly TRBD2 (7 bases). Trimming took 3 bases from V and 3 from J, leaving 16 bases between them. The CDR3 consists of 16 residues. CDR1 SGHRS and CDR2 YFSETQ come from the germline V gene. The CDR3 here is CASSSVGGGLYNEQFF. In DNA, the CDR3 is TGCGCCAGCAGCTCCGTTGGGGGGGGCCTCTACAATGAGCAGTTCTTC.

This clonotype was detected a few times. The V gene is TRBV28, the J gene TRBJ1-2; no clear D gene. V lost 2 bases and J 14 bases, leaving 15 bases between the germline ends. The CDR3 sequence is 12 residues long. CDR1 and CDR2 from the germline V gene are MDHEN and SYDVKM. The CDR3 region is CASSLGRQSWTF. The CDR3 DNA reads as TGTGCCAGCAGTTTAGGGCGGCAAAGCTGGACCTTC.

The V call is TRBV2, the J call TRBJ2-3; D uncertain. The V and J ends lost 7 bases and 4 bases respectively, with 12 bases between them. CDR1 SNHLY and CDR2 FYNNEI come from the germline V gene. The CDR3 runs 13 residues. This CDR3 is CASTAMGSDTQYF. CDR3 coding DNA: TGTGCCAGCACCGCCATGGGGTCAGATACGCAGTATTTT.

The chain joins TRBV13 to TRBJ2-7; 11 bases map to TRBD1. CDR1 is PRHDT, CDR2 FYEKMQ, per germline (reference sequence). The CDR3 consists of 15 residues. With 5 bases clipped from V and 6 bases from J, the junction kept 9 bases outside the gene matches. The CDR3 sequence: CASSQDGQGAFEQYF. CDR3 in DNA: TGTGCCAGCAGCCAGGACGGACAGGGGGCGTTCGAGCAGTACTTC.

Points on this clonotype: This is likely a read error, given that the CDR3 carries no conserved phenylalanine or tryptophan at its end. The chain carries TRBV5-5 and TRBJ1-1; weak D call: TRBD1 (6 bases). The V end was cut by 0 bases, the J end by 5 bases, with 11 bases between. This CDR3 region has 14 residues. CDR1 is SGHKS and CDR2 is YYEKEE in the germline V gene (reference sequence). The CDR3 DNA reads TGTGCCAGCAGCTTGGAGGTCCAGGGGACTGAAGCTTTCCTT. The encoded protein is CASSLEVQGTEAFL.

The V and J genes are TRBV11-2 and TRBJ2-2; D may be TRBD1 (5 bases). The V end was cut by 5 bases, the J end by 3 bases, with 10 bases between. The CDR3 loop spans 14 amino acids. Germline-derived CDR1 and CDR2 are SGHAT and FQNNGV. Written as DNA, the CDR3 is TGTGCCAGCAGCCATTCAGGGTACACCGGGGAGCTGTTTTTT. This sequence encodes CASSHSGYTGELFF.

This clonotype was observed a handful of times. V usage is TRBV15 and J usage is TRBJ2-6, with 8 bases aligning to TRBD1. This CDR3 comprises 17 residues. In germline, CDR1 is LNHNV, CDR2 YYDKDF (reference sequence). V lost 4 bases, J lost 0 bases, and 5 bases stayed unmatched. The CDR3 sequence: CATSTGTGYSGANVLTF. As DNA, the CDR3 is TGTGCCACCAGCACCGGGACAGGTTACTCTGGGGCCAACGTCCTGACTTTC. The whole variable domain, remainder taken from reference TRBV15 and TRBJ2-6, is DAMVIQNPRYQVTQFGKPVTLSCSQTLNHNVMYWYQQKSSQAPKLLFHYYDKDFNNEADTPDNFQSRRPNTSFCFLDIRSPGLGDTAMYLCATSTGTGYSGANVLTFGAGSRLTVL.

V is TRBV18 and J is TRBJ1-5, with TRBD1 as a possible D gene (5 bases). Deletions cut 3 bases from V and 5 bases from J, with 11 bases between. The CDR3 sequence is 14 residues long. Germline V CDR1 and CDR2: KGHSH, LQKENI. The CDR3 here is CASSPDSEDQPQHF. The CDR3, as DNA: TGTGCCAGCTCACCCGACAGCGAAGATCAGCCCCAGCATTTT.

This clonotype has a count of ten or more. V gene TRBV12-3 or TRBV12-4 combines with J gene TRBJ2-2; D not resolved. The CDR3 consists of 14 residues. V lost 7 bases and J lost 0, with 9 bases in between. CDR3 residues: CASTSGPNTGELFF. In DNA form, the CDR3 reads TGTGCCAGCACCTCCGGGCCGAACACCGGGGAGCTGTTTTTT.

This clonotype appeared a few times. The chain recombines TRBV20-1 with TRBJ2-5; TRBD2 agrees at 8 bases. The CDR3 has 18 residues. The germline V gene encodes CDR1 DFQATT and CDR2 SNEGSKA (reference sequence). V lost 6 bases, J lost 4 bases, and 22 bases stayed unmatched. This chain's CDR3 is CSAREKWGPGTSPETQYF. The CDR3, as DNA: TGCAGTGCCCGAGAAAAGTGGGGGCCGGGGACTAGTCCAGAGACCCAGTACTTC.

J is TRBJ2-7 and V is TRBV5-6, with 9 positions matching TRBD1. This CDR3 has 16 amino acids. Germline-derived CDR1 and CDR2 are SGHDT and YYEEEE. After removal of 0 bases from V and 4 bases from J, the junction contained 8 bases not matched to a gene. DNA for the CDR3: TGTGCCAGCAGCTTGGTACAGGGGGCAATTACATACGAGCAGTACTTC. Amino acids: CASSLVQGAITYEQYF.

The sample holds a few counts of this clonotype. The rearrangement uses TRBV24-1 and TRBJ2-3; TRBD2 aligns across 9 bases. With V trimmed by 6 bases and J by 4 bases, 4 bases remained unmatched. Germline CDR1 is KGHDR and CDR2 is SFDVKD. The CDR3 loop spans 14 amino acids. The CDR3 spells CATSTAGGPDTQYF. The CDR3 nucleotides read TGTGCCACCAGTACAGCGGGGGGCCCAGATACGCAGTATTTT.

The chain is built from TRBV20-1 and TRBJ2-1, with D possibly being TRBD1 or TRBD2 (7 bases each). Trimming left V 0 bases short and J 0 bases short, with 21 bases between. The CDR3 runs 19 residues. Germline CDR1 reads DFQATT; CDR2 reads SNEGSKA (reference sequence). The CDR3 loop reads CSARESYGRGPSSYNEQFF. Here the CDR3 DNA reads TGCAGTGCTAGAGAGAGCTATGGGAGGGGGCCGAGCTCCTACAATGAGCAGTTCTTC.

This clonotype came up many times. CDR3 region: CASSPGQGSVGYNEQFF. DNA for the CDR3: TGTGCCAGCAGCCCGGGACAGGGTTCGGTCGGCTACAATGAGCAGTTCTTC. V is TRBV12-3 or TRBV12-4 and J is TRBJ2-1, with 9 bases aligning to TRBD1. Trimming cost V 6 bases and J 3 bases; bases outside gene matches: 12. The CDR3 loop spans 17 amino acids.

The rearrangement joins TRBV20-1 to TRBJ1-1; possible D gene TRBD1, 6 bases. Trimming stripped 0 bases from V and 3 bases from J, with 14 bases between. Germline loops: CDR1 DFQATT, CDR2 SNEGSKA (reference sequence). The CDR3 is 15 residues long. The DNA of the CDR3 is TGCAGTGCTAGAGATGGGTTGGGGGGCCACACTGAAGCTTTCTTT. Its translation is CSARDGLGGHTEAFF.

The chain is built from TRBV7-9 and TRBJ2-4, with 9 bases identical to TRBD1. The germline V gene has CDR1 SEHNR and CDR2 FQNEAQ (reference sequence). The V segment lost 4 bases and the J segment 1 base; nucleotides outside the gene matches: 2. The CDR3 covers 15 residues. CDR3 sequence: CASSYGQGAKNIQYF. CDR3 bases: TGTGCCAGCAGCTACGGACAGGGGGCCAAAAACATTCAGTACTTC.

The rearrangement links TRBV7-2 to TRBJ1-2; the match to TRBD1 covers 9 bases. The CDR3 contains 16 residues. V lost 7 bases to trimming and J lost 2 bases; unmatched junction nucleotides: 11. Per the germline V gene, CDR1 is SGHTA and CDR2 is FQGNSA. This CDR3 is CASTSIPGQGNYGYTF. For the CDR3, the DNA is TGTGCCAGCACCTCGATTCCGGGACAGGGAAACTATGGCTACACCTTC.

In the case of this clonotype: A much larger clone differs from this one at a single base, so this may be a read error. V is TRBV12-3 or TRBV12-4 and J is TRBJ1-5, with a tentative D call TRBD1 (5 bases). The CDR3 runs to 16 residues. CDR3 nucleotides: TGTGCCAGCAGTACCTCGGGGGGGGTAAGCAATCAGCCCCGGCATTTT. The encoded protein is CASSTSGGVSNQPRHF.